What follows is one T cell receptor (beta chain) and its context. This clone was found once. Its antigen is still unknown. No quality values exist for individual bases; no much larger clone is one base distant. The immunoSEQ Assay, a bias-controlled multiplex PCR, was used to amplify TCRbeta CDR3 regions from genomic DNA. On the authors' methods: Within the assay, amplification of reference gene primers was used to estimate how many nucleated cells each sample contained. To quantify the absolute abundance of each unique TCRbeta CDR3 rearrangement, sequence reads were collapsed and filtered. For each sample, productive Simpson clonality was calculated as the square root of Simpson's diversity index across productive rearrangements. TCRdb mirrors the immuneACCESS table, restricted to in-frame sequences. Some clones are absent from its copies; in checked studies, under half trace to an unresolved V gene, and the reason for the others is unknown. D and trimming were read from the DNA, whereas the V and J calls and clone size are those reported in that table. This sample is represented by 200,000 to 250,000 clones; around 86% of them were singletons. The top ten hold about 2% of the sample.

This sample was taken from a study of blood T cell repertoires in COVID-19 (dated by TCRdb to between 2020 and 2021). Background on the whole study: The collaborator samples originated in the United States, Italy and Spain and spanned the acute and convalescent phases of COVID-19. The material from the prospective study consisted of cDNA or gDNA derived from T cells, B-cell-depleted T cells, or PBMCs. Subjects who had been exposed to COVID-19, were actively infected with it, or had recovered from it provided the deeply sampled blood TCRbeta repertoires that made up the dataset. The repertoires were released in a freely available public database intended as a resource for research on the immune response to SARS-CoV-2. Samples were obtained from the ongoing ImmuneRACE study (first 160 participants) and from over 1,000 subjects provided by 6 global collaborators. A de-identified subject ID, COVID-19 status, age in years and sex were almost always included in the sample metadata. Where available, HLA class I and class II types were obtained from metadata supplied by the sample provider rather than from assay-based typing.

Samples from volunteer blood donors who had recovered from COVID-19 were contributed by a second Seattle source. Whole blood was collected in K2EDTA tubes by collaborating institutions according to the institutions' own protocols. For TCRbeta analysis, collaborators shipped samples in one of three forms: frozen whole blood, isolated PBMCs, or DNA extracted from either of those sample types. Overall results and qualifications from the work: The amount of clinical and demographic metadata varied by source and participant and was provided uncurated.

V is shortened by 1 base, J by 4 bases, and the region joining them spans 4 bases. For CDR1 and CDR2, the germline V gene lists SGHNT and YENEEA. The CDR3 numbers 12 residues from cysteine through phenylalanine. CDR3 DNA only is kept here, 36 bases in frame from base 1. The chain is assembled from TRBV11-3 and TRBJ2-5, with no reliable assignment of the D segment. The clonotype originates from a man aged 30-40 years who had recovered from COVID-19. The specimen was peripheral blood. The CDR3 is CASSLVGETQYF. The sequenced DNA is TGTGCCAGCAGCTTAGTCGGAGAGACCCAGTACTTC.